This T cell receptor (beta chain) originates from a study of blood T cell repertoires in COVID-19. Authors' analysis steps: Estimation of nucleated cell counts relied on the amplification of reference gene primers. Profiled with immunoSEQ multiplex PCR; TCRdb holds only in-frame clones, not every one. The V and J calls and clone size were taken over from that table, and D and trimming were inferred from the DNA. The top ten clones hold around a fifth of a sample with approximately 130,000 clones, over 70% of them seen once. The V segment lost 4 bases and the J segment 0 bases; nucleotides outside the gene matches: 3. Germline values: CDR1 SEHNR, CDR2 FQNEAQ (reference sequence). The CDR3 has 15 residues.

Sequencing used peripheral blood. The rearrangement joins TRBV7-9 to TRBJ2-7; 10 bases align to TRBD2. This receptor was identified in an elderly man with acute or convalescent COVID-19. CDR3 in amino acids: CASSSRTSGSYEQYF. Written as DNA, the CDR3 is TGTGCCAGCAGCTCACGGACTAGCGGCTCCTACGAGCAGTACTTC.